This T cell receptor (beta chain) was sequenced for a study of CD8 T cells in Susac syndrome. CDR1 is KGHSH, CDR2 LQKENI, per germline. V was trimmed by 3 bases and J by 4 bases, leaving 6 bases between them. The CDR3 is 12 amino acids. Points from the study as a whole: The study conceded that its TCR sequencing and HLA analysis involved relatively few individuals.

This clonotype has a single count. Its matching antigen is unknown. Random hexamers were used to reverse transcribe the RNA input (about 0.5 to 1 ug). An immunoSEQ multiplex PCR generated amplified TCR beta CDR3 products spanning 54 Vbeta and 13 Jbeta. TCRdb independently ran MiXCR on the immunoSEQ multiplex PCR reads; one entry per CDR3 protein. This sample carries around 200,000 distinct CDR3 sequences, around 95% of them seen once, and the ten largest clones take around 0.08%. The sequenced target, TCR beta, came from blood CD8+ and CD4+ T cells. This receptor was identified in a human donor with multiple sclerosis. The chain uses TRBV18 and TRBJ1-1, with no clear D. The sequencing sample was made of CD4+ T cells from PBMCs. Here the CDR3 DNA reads TGTGCCAGCTCACCGGTGGGCACTGAAGCTTTCTTT. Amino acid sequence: CASSPVGTEAFF.